This T cell receptor beta chain was sequenced for a study of radiation and T cells in renal cell carcinoma. Study observations and caveats: Dominant CDR3 motifs occupied more repertoire in irradiated than control tumors. Top 100 clonotypes averaged about 54% in irradiated versus about 43% in nephrectomy-only tumors.

As for this clone: Antigen specificity is unknown.

Germline lookup yields CDR1 KGHSH and CDR2 LQKENI. CDR3 size: 15 residues. Trimming shortened V by 5 bases and J by 2 bases, and 14 bases separated the two germline ends. Profiled with immunoSEQ multiplex PCR; TCRdb holds only in-frame clones, not every one. Of around 16,000 clones listed, 58% are singletons. The treatment is: treatment-naive control, cytoreductive nephrectomy. The tumor was a clear cell renal cell carcinoma. Control tumor donors were several females and 10 or so males, median age around 57 years. J is TRBJ2-3 and V is TRBV18; tentatively, D is TRBD1 (5 bases). The source of this sequence is a man aged 40-49 years with renal cell carcinoma. The sample in question was tumor tissue, obtained from a patient whose treatment was nephrectomy without radiotherapy. CDR3 in DNA: TGTGCCAGCTCAACGACAGACTCTGACACAGATACGCAGTATTTT. This sequence encodes CASSTTDSDTDTQYF.